Listed below are T cell receptor beta chains from one sample, sequenced in a study of graft-versus-host responses after intestinal transplantation. Sequencing used immunoSEQ multiplex PCR; TCRdb keeps in-frame clones, though not all of them. The data hold fewer than 20,000 clones, with 85% to 95% observed a single time. The starting material was PBMCs, obtained 23 days after intestinal transplant. Receptors were obtained from a human patient who received an intestinal transplant, so some T cells may come from the graft donor. Each CDR3 is given with its conserved first and last residue. The order of the fields is J gene, CDR3 length, V gene, D gene, clone size, CDR3 DNA, CDR3 protein. A D gene is named only where the DNA matches it firmly. Part of the rows lack a size; the others show once, few, many or a class for expanded clones.

j_call: TRBJ1-2
cdr3_length: 13
v_call: TRBV25-1
d_call: TRBD1
clone_size: .
cdr3_nt: TGTGCCAGCACAGGACAGGGGGTAGGTGGCTACACCTTC
cdr3_aa: CASTGQGVGGYTF

j_call: TRBJ2-3
cdr3_length: 14
v_call: TRBV19
d_call: .
clone_size: .
cdr3_nt: TGTGCCAGTAAGGAGGGCGACTTCACAGATACGCAGTATTTT
cdr3_aa: CASKEGDFTDTQYF

j_call: TRBJ2-1
cdr3_length: 14
v_call: TRBV7-9
d_call: .
clone_size: .
cdr3_nt: TGTGCCAGCAGCTTCGGGGGAGCCTACAATGAGCAGTTCTTC
cdr3_aa: CASSFGGAYNEQFF

j_call: TRBJ1-1
cdr3_length: 16
v_call: TRBV28
d_call: TRBD1
clone_size: .
cdr3_nt: TGTGCCAGCAGTTCAAGCCCACAGGGGGCGAGCACTGAAGCTTTCTTT
cdr3_aa: CASSSSPQGASTEAFF

j_call: TRBJ2-2
cdr3_length: 17
v_call: TRBV5-4
d_call: TRBD2
clone_size: .
cdr3_nt: TGTGCCAGCAGCGGCCTCGTACTAGCGGGAGGGTCCGGGGAGCTGTTTTTT
cdr3_aa: CASSGLVLAGGSGELFF

j_call: TRBJ1-5
cdr3_length: 14
v_call: TRBV5-4
d_call: .
clone_size: .
cdr3_nt: TGTGCCAGCAGCTCCGGAGTGAGCAATCAGCCCCAGCATTTT
cdr3_aa: CASSSGVSNQPQHF

j_call: TRBJ2-1
cdr3_length: 15
v_call: TRBV6-1
d_call: TRBD2
clone_size: .
cdr3_nt: TGTGCCAGCAGTGCGACTAGCCGGCCAGTCAATGAGCAGTTCTTC
cdr3_aa: CASSATSRPVNEQFF

j_call: TRBJ2-6
cdr3_length: 12
v_call: TRBV2
d_call: .
clone_size: .
cdr3_nt: TGTGCCACCGGAGGTGGGGCCAACGTCCTGACTTTC
cdr3_aa: CATGGGANVLTF

j_call: TRBJ2-7
cdr3_length: 16
v_call: TRBV4-1
d_call: TRBD2
clone_size: .
cdr3_nt: TGCGCCAGCAGCCAAGATTCGGCTAGCGGAAGCTACGAGCAGTACTTC
cdr3_aa: CASSQDSASGSYEQYF

j_call: TRBJ2-1
cdr3_length: 16
v_call: TRBV4-1
d_call: .
clone_size: once
cdr3_nt: TGCGCCAGCAGCCAAGCCCCACCCAGCTCCTACAATGAGCAGTTCTTC
cdr3_aa: CASSQAPPSSYNEQFF

j_call: TRBJ2-1
cdr3_length: 13
v_call: TRBV11-2
d_call: .
clone_size: .
cdr3_nt: TGTGCCAGCAGCCAGGTCAGGGTGAGGGAGCAGTTCTTC
cdr3_aa: CASSQVRVREQFF

j_call: TRBJ2-7
cdr3_length: 15
v_call: TRBV5-1
d_call: TRBD2
clone_size: .
cdr3_nt: TGCGCCAGCAGTCATATAACGGGAGGACGGAACGAGCAGTACTTC
cdr3_aa: CASSHITGGRNEQYF

j_call: TRBJ1-1
cdr3_length: 14
v_call: TRBV30
d_call: .
clone_size: .
cdr3_nt: TGTGCCTGGAGCGGACAGTCCTGGGGGACTGAAGCTTTCTTT
cdr3_aa: CAWSGQSWGTEAFF

j_call: TRBJ2-5
cdr3_length: 15
v_call: TRBV2
d_call: .
clone_size: .
cdr3_nt: TGTGCCAGCACCGCCACAGGGGGGGGGAGAGAGACCCAGTACTTC
cdr3_aa: CASTATGGGRETQYF

j_call: TRBJ2-1
cdr3_length: 16
v_call: TRBV18
d_call: .
clone_size: .
cdr3_nt: TGTGCCAGCTCACCGACTGTCACGGAGTATTACAATGAGCAGTTCTTC
cdr3_aa: CASSPTVTEYYNEQFF

j_call: TRBJ2-7
cdr3_length: 17
v_call: TRBV5-6
d_call: TRBD1
clone_size: .
cdr3_nt: TGTGCCAGCAGCTTAGGAGCAGGGGGCGTTATCTCCTACGAGCAGTACTTC
cdr3_aa: CASSLGAGGVISYEQYF

j_call: TRBJ2-3
cdr3_length: 15
v_call: TRBV7-8
d_call: TRBD2
clone_size: .
cdr3_nt: TGTGCCAGCAGCTTATCCAGCGGGAGAACAGATACGCAGTATTTT
cdr3_aa: CASSLSSGRTDTQYF

j_call: TRBJ2-3
cdr3_length: 16
v_call: TRBV29-1
d_call: .
clone_size: .
cdr3_nt: TGCAGCGTTGCAGGGGTGAGTAGCGGAAGCACAGATACGCAGTATTTT
cdr3_aa: CSVAGVSSGSTDTQYF

j_call: TRBJ2-1
cdr3_length: 15
v_call: TRBV11-2
d_call: .
clone_size: .
cdr3_nt: TGTGCCAGCAGCTGGAGCGGGTTGACTAACAATGAGCAGTTCTTC
cdr3_aa: CASSWSGLTNNEQFF

j_call: TRBJ2-3
cdr3_length: 14
v_call: TRBV2
d_call: .
clone_size: .
cdr3_nt: TGTGCCAGCAGTGAATTATTTTTCCCAGATACGCAGTATTTT
cdr3_aa: CASSELFFPDTQYF

j_call: TRBJ2-7
cdr3_length: 15
v_call: TRBV27
d_call: TRBD1
clone_size: .
cdr3_nt: TGTGCCAGCAGTTTTGGGGGTACTCCAGGGGGCGAGCAGTACTTC
cdr3_aa: CASSFGGTPGGEQYF

j_call: TRBJ1-1
cdr3_length: 15
v_call: TRBV25-1
d_call: .
clone_size: .
cdr3_nt: TGTGCCAGCAGTGACAGGCTCAGTGGAAACACTGAAGCTTTCTTT
cdr3_aa: CASSDRLSGNTEAFF

j_call: TRBJ2-3
cdr3_length: 14
v_call: TRBV10-2
d_call: .
clone_size: .
cdr3_nt: TGCGCCAGCAGCAGGGGAGGAGACACAGATACGCAGTATTTT
cdr3_aa: CASSRGGDTDTQYF

j_call: TRBJ2-3
cdr3_length: 20
v_call: TRBV5-1
d_call: TRBD2
clone_size: .
cdr3_nt: TGCGCCAGCAGTTCCCTGACAGCGGGAGGGCCCCTAGGATACACAGATACGCAGTATTTT
cdr3_aa: CASSSLTAGGPLGYTDTQYF

j_call: TRBJ1-1
cdr3_length: 14
v_call: TRBV2
d_call: .
clone_size: .
cdr3_nt: TGTGCCAGCAGTGGCGGGACCGAGAACACTGAAGCTTTCTTT
cdr3_aa: CASSGGTENTEAFF

j_call: TRBJ2-3
cdr3_length: 12
v_call: TRBV27
d_call: .
clone_size: .
cdr3_nt: TGTGCCAGCAGCCACCCCACAGATACGCAGTATTTT
cdr3_aa: CASSHPTDTQYF

j_call: TRBJ2-5
cdr3_length: 14
v_call: TRBV6-1
d_call: .
clone_size: .
cdr3_nt: TGTGCCAGCAGGGAGGATACAAGTCAAGAGACCCAGTACTTC
cdr3_aa: CASREDTSQETQYF

j_call: TRBJ1-2
cdr3_length: 13
v_call: TRBV27
d_call: .
clone_size: .
cdr3_nt: TGTGCCAGCAGTTTAACCCCCAACTATGGCTACACCTTC
cdr3_aa: CASSLTPNYGYTF

j_call: TRBJ1-2
cdr3_length: 11
v_call: TRBV5-1
d_call: .
clone_size: .
cdr3_nt: TGCGCCAGCAGCTTGGGGGGTGGCTACACCTTC
cdr3_aa: CASSLGGGYTF

j_call: TRBJ2-2
cdr3_length: 14
v_call: TRBV4-1
d_call: .
clone_size: .
cdr3_nt: TGCGCCAGCAGCCAAGATTGGGACCCGGTGGAGCTGTTTTTT
cdr3_aa: CASSQDWDPVELFF

j_call: TRBJ2-1
cdr3_length: 13
v_call: TRBV27
d_call: .
clone_size: .
cdr3_nt: TGTGCCAGCAGTTTAACAGGGTACAATGAGCAGTTCTTC
cdr3_aa: CASSLTGYNEQFF

j_call: TRBJ2-7
cdr3_length: 17
v_call: TRBV27
d_call: .
clone_size: once
cdr3_nt: TGTGCCAGCAGTTTACGGACCGTACGGGAGTTTTCCTACGAGCAGTACTTC
cdr3_aa: CASSLRTVREFSYEQYF

j_call: TRBJ2-7
cdr3_length: 12
v_call: TRBV7-9
d_call: .
clone_size: .
cdr3_nt: TGTGCCAGCGAGAACAGAGAATACGAGCAGTACTTC
cdr3_aa: CASENREYEQYF

j_call: TRBJ2-7
cdr3_length: 11
v_call: TRBV5-6
d_call: .
clone_size: .
cdr3_nt: TGTGCCAGCACCCTAGGGGGGGAGCAGTACTTC
cdr3_aa: CASTLGGEQYF